These T cell receptor beta chains were read from a single sample in a study of cytomegalovirus exposure and HLA in healthy donors. This table comes from immunoSEQ multiplex PCR, and its TCRdb copy is limited to in-frame clones, with some not included. The sample records roughly 180,000 clones, around 75% being singletons. Input material: PBMCs. The receptor source for this set is a male donor in good health and CMV-seronegative. Each CDR3 is given with its conserved first and last residue. D genes are given only for firm matches. A row's size may be missing; if present it is once, few, many or a size class.

abundance | j_gene | d_gene | v_gene | CDR3aa | CDR3nt
. | TRBJ1-6 | . | TRBV28 | CASRWPRGDSPLHF | TGTGCCAGCAGGTGGCCGCGCGGGGATTCACCCCTCCACTTT
once | TRBJ2-2 | TRBD2 | TRBV19 | CATGGGLALNTGELFF | TGTGCCACCGGGGGGGGGTTGGCCCTGAACACCGGGGAGCTGTTTTTT
few | TRBJ2-1 | . | TRBV7-9 | CASGLRYNEQFF | TGTGCCAGCGGTTTGCGCTACAATGAGCAGTTCTTC
. | TRBJ2-1 | TRBD2 | TRBV19 | CASSAGTSGKDEQFF | TGTGCCAGTAGTGCAGGGACTAGCGGGAAGGATGAGCAGTTCTTC
few | TRBJ2-7 | . | TRBV9 | CASSVGMSSYEQYF | TGTGCCAGCAGCGTAGGCATGAGCTCCTACGAGCAGTACTTC
. | TRBJ2-1 | . | TRBV9 | CASSVVLAAKDEQFF | TGTGCCAGCAGCGTAGTGTTGGCGGCTAAGGATGAGCAGTTCTTC
. | TRBJ2-3 | . | TRBV9 | CASSEEGPRPTDTQYF | TGTGCCAGCAGCGAAGAGGGTCCTAGACCCACAGATACGCAGTATTTT
. | TRBJ2-7 | . | TRBV2 | CASSEGRAYEQYF | TGTGCCAGCAGTGAAGGCAGGGCCTACGAGCAGTACTTC
. | TRBJ2-2 | . | TRBV27 | CATQNTGELFF | TGTGCCACCCAGAACACCGGGGAGCTGTTTTTT
. | TRBJ1-4 | TRBD1 | TRBV18 | CASSTSQGANEKLFF | TGTGCCAGCTCAACCTCCCAGGGGGCTAATGAAAAACTGTTTTTT
few | TRBJ1-1 | . | TRBV30 | CAWSQGSNTEAFF | TGTGCCTGGAGCCAGGGTTCTAACACTGAAGCTTTCTTT
few | TRBJ1-5 | TRBD1 | TRBV27 | CASSLGQGNQPQHF | TGTGCCAGCAGTCTTGGACAGGGCAATCAGCCCCAGCATTTT
. | TRBJ1-1 | . | TRBV6-1 | CASSSRGSEAFF | TGTGCCAGCAGTAGCAGGGGCTCTGAAGCTTTCTTT
. | TRBJ2-7 | . | TRBV5-1 | CASSLVPAVDSYEQYF | TGCGCCAGCAGCTTGGTCCCAGCGGTTGACTCCTACGAGCAGTACTTC
. | TRBJ2-3 | TRBD2 | TRBV15 | CATSGYGLAGGKPTSTDTQYF | TGTGCCACCAGCGGGTACGGACTAGCGGGGGGTAAACCCACTAGCACAGATACGCAGTATTTT
. | TRBJ1-1 | . | TRBV29-1 | CSASQINTEAFF | TGCAGCGCTAGCCAGATTAACACTGAAGCTTTCTTT
. | TRBJ2-7 | TRBD2 | TRBV6-5 | CASSPGLAGGRQYF | TGTGCCAGCAGTCCGGGACTAGCGGGAGGGCGGCAGTACTTC
. | TRBJ1-1 | TRBD1 | TRBV30 | CAWSVDREVAEAFF | TGTGCCTGGAGTGTGGACAGGGAAGTAGCTGAAGCTTTCTTT
. | TRBJ2-7 | . | TRBV12-5 | CASGPNSYEQYF | TGTGCTAGTGGCCCTAATTCCTACGAGCAGTACTTC
. | TRBJ1-1 | . | TRBV29-1 | CSVGQAAGPGTEAFF | TGCAGCGTTGGACAGGCGGCAGGGCCGGGCACTGAAGCTTTCTTT
. | TRBJ1-1 | . | TRBV10-3 | CAIGDSRKNTEAFF | TGTGCCATCGGTGACAGTCGCAAGAACACTGAAGCTTTCTTT
few | TRBJ1-5 | TRBD1 | TRBV2 | CASSPGGQGRQPQHF | TGTGCCAGCAGTCCAGGGGGCCAGGGTCGTCAGCCCCAGCATTTT
. | TRBJ2-7 | . | TRBV23-1 | CASSRGRTYEQYF | TGCGCCAGCAGCAGGGGCAGGACCTACGAGCAGTACTTC
. | TRBJ2-7 | . | TRBV6-5 | CASSSIRTSYEQYF | TGTGCCAGCAGCTCGATAAGGACTTCCTACGAGCAGTACTTC
. | TRBJ1-6 | . | TRBV6-6 | CASSYGQTYNSPLHF | TGTGCCAGCAGTTACGGACAAACCTATAATTCACCCCTCCACTTT
once | TRBJ1-4 | TRBD1 | TRBV28 | CASSLQGASNEKLFF | TGTGCCAGCAGTTTACAGGGGGCTAGTAATGAAAAACTGTTTTTT
. | TRBJ1-5 | . | TRBV2 | CASSPRGVQPQHF | TGTGCCAGCAGTCCCCGGGGGGTGCAGCCCCAGCATTTT
. | TRBJ2-1 | . | TRBV7-2 | CASSPPHRSGQFF | TGTGCCAGCAGCCCACCCCATCGCAGTGGGCAGTTCTTC
. | TRBJ2-7 | . | TRBV19 | CASSFPGGPNSYEQYF | TGTGCCAGTAGTTTCCCAGGGGGGCCCAACTCCTACGAGCAGTACTTC